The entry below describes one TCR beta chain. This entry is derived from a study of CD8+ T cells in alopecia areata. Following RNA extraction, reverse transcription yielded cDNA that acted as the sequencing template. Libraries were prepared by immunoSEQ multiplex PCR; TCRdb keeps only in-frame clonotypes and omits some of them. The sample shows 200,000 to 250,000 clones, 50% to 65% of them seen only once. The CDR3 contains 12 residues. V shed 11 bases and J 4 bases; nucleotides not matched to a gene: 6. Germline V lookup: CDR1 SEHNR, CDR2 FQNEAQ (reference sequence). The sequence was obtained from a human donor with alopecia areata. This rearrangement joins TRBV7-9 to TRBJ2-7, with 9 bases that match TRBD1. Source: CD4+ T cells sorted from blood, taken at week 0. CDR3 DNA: TGTGCCCTGCAGACAGGGGGGTACGAGCAGTACTTC. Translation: CALQTGGYEQYF.